This passage covers 11 T cell receptor beta chains from one sample sequenced in a study of T-cell reconstitution after alpha-beta-depleted transplantation in children. TCRbeta library construction was performed incorporating unique molecular identifiers. TCRdb re-analysed the PCR reads in MiXCR, keeping a single row per CDR3 protein. The table records over 550,000 distinct CDR3 sequences, over 9.5% of them present only once. The sample in question was PBMCs from the stem cell graft donor, obtained from the stem cell graft. These receptors came from a human donor who donated a stem cell graft to a child with acute myeloid leukemia.

In its sample, this clonotype was seen a few times. The V call is TRBV29-1, the J call TRBJ2-3; no firm D call. The germline CDR1 and CDR2 sequences are SQVTM and ANQGSEA. The CDR3 contains 15 residues. Trimming removed 0 bases at V and 6 bases at J, with 16 bases between. CDR3 in amino acids: CSVEDLSGSQDTQYF. The CDR3 DNA reads TGCAGCGTTGAAGATCTTTCCGGCAGTCAGGATACGCAGTATTTT.

This clonotype was detected a few times. V is TRBV20-1 and J is TRBJ2-3; 8 bases align to TRBD2. Trimming took 0 bases from V and 4 from J; bases not matched to a gene: 12. This CDR3 region has 17 residues. In germline, CDR1 is DFQATT, CDR2 SNEGSKA (reference sequence). The CDR3 DNA follows: TGCAGTGCTAGAGATCCCCTAGGGGCGGGAGGCGCAGATACGCAGTATTTT. This translates into CSARDPLGAGGADTQYF.

This sequence joins TRBV2 and TRBJ1-5, with 8 bases fitting TRBD1. Germline CDR1 and CDR2: SNHLY and FYNNEI. Trimming removed 5 bases from V and 1 base from J; junction bases left unmatched: 7. CDR3 size: 16 residues. Here the CDR3 DNA reads TGTGCCAGCAGTTACGACAGGGGCGTCAGCAATCAGCCCCAGCATTTT. This gives the protein CASSYDRGVSNQPQHF.

Regarding this clonotype: The junction differs from germline at one of its ends, possibly a read error. The chain joins TRBV7-9 to TRBJ2-5; D uncertain. This CDR3 is 16 amino acids long. The germline V gene has CDR1 SEHNR and CDR2 FQNEAQ (reference sequence). The CDR3 loop reads CASSLAADLTQEAQYF. The CDR3 bases are TGTGCCAGCAGCTTAGCGGCGGACCTGACTCAAGAGGCCCAGTACTTC.

The chain uses TRBV20-1 and TRBJ1-5; D is ambiguous. Trimming removed 6 bases at V and 2 bases at J, with 20 bases between. The germline gives CDR1 DFQATT, CDR2 SNEGSKA (reference sequence). The CDR3 is 16 amino acids. The CDR3 coding sequence is TGCAGTGCGGACGAAGCGGGGAATAGGCGCAATCAGCCCCAGCATTTT. It specifies CSADEAGNRRNQPQHF.

This clonotype was counted ten times or more. The chain recombines TRBV20-1 with TRBJ2-7, with D uncertain. Germline assignment: CDR1 DFQATT and CDR2 SNEGSKA (reference sequence). V lost 6 bases to trimming and J lost 3 bases, with 15 bases between them. The CDR3 extends over 13 amino acids. CDR3 nucleotides: TGCAGTGCGAACTCACTGATCTACTACGAGCAGTACTTC. Protein: CSANSLIYYEQYF.

This chain connects TRBV20-1 to TRBJ2-1; D call uncertain. The ends were cut back, 1 base at V and 7 bases at J, with 23 bases in the middle. Germline loops: CDR1 DFQATT, CDR2 SNEGSKA (reference sequence). The CDR3 sequence is 17 residues long. The CDR3 nucleotides read TGCAGTGCTAGAGCACTGATATTAGAGCTCCAGCAGAATGAGCAGTTCTTC. It yields the protein CSARALILELQQNEQFF.

This clonotype turned up a few times. The CDR3 carries no conserved terminal phenylalanine or tryptophan, so it likely arises from a read error. It is unclear where the CDR3 begins or ends on the DNA, so no DNA is shown, and the CDR3 is as TCRdb lists it. V gene TRBV7-2 combines with J gene TRBJ2-1; the table's D call, TRBD2, has no DNA check behind it. Germline V gives CDR1 SGHTA, CDR2 FQGNSA. The CDR3 length equals 10 residues, ends included. The CDR3 protein is CARGSEDGGV.

This clonotype turned up a few times. This chain joins TRBV28 and TRBJ2-3; 10 bases align to TRBD1. The CDR3 is 17 residues long. Losses at the gene ends were 3 bases for V and 0 bases for J; bases not matched to a gene: 6. Germline CDR1 reads MDHEN; CDR2 reads SYDVKM. The CDR3 DNA is TGTGCCAGCAGTTTGGGACAGGGGTTGGGTAGCACAGATACGCAGTATTTT. Encoded protein: CASSLGQGLGSTDTQYF.

This clonotype has a handful of counts. CDR3 coding DNA: TGTGCCAGCAGTGGCCGGGACAGCTATGGCTACACCTTC. Encoded protein: CASSGRDSYGYTF. The chain recombines TRBV27 with TRBJ1-2, with 7 bases identical to TRBD1. The CDR3 extends over 13 amino acids. In germline, CDR1 is MNHEY, CDR2 SMNVEV (reference sequence). Trimming cost V 5 bases and J 4 bases; bases outside gene matches: 4.

The CDR3 protein is CASGPKLRDRVMKYEQYF. CDR3 nucleotides: TGTGCCAGCGGCCCTAAGCTCCGGGACAGGGTAATGAAGTACGAGCAGTACTTC. The chain carries TRBV4-2 and TRBJ2-7; 9 nucleotides line up with TRBD1. V was pared by 8 bases and J by 4 bases, with 21 bases of the junction left unmatched. Per the germline V gene, CDR1 is LGHNA and CDR2 is YNFKEQ. There are 18 residues in the CDR3.